This TCR beta chain was documented in a study of early T cells in non-severe SARS-CoV-2 infection (dated by TCRdb to about 2021). In terms of the full investigation: Bulk RNA from unsorted whole blood was used for TCR sequencing, so alpha and beta chains could not be paired.

Set within a cohort of healthcare workers in London, UK, this nested case-control study involved weekly PCR testing of nasopharyngeal swabs along with blood sampling. Healthcare workers were recruited between 23 and 31 March 2020, during the week of the UK lockdown, and were followed weekly for up to about 16 weeks. The library was prepared using 5' RACE. Sequenced using a NextSeq 500. Unique molecular identifiers were attached to individual cDNA molecules in the TCR library protocol so that sequencing error and PCR bias could be corrected. TCR alpha and beta chains were both sequenced, and the abundances of alpha and beta sequences in each sample were closely correlated with each other. Under the source paper's analysis protocol: V gene, J gene and CDR3 annotation of TCR sequences was performed with Decombinator V4. Expanded TCRs were defined as changing significantly between any two time points under a Poisson model with p below 0.0001. TCR abundances were normalised to the total number of TCRs sequenced in each sample and reported as counts per million. MAIT TCRs were defined by TRAV1-2 paired with TRAJ12, TRAJ20 or TRAJ33, and iNKT TCRs by TRAV10 paired with TRAJ18. VDJdb, accessed 1 November 2021, was searched for CMV, EBV and SARS-CoV-2 annotated TCRs, with TCRs annotated for multiple antigens excluded. In-frame beta chains were kept once TCRdb had trimmed the public reads at Q25 with fastp and called clones with MiXCR. Records with the same CDR3 protein are collapsed into one entry carrying the most frequent genes and DNA. TCRdb, rather than the study authors, made the V and J calls. The sample contains some 80,000 distinct CDR3 sequences, around an eighth of them found a single time. The ten top clones hold under 8% of the sample.

Worth noting for this clonotype: It lacks a known antigen. Base qualities are not recorded, but no much larger clone differs from it by a single base.

The CDR3 holds 15 amino acids from the cysteine to the phenylalanine. CDR3 DNA is the only sequence kept; it has 45 bases, read in frame from the first base. Relative to germline, V is 2 bases shorter and J is 4 bases shorter, with 12 bases between their ends. Sequences LNHNV (CDR1) and YYDKDF (CDR2) are obtained from the germline V gene (reference sequence). The research as a whole found: VDJdb matching was skewed toward anti-spike CD8 responses and likely underestimated virus-specific expansions, missing private and CD4 specificities.

The sequencing input was whole blood. The TCR sequence derives from an adult who was a healthcare worker with PCR-confirmed SARS-CoV-2 infection or an uninfected control (not recorded which). The chain was built from TRBV15 and TRBJ2-1, and possibly TRBD2, on 5 matching bases. The DNA is TGTGCCACCAGCAGACAAACCGGGGAGTACAATGAGCAGTTCTTC. Its translation reads: CATSRQTGEYNEQFF. Extended through the reference TRBV15 and TRBJ2-1 proteins, this CDR3 yields the full variable domain: DAMVIQNPRYQVTQFGKPVTLSCSQTLNHNVMYWYQQKSSQAPKLLFHYYDKDFNNEADTPDNFQSRRPNTSFCFLDIRSPGLGDTAMYLCATSRQTGEYNEQFFGPGTRLTVL.